Included here is one T cell receptor (beta chain) sequence, with context. The target of this receptor is not known. Base-call qualities are not available, and no considerably larger clone is one nucleotide away. In the prospective study, participants were roughly 18 to 100 years old, resided in 24 geographic areas of the United States, and were enrolled through a virtual design. Cohort assignment in the prospective study relied on participant-reported clinical history from a screening survey and a study questionnaire. Recovered participants in ImmuneRACE Cohort 3 were defined as having two consecutive negative NP/OP PCR tests, clearance from a healthcare professional, or resolution of symptoms. Mobile phlebotomists in the prospective study collected whole blood, serum and a nasopharyngeal or oropharyngeal swab from every participant. Additional blood draws and questionnaires over an approximately 2-month period could optionally be provided by prospective study participants. Prospective study blood samples were shipped either frozen or at room temperature before DNA extraction.

These data are taken from a study of blood T cell repertoires in COVID-19 (dated by TCRdb to the early 2020s). Turning to the overall study: The collaborator samples originated in the United States, Italy and Spain and spanned the acute and convalescent phases of COVID-19. The prospective study material was composed of cDNA or gDNA derived from T cells, B-cell-depleted T cells, or PBMCs. The dataset comprised deeply sampled blood TCRbeta repertoires from subjects exposed to, actively infected with, or recovered from COVID-19. A freely available public database, intended as a resource for researchers studying the immune response to SARS-CoV-2, is where the repertoires were released. Samples came from the ongoing ImmuneRACE study (first 160 participants) plus 1,254 subjects from 6 global collaborators. A de-identified subject ID, COVID-19 status, age in years and sex were almost always included in the sample metadata. Where HLA class I and class II types were available, the types were taken from metadata supplied by the sample provider, not from assay-based typing. The paper's findings and limits, for the study overall: Clinical and demographic metadata were provided uncurated, with the amount varying by source and participant.

Germline trimming: 2 bases from V, 3 bases from J; junction bases outside gene matches: 4. The CDR3 starts with the cysteine, ends with the phenylalanine, and has 15 residues. Just CDR3 DNA is preserved here, 45 bases in frame from base 1. TCRbeta CDR3 regions were amplified from genomic DNA by means of the immunoSEQ Assay, a bias-controlled multiplex PCR. The paper's processing steps were these. The number of nucleated cells in each sample was estimated from the amplification of reference gene primers within the assay. To quantify the absolute abundance of each unique TCRbeta CDR3 rearrangement, sequence reads were collapsed and filtered. Productive Simpson clonality was computed per sample as the square root of Simpson's diversity index over productive rearrangements. This immuneACCESS table, as held by TCRdb, lists in-frame sequences with V and J called but not all clones. Of the missing ones, under half trace to an unresolved V gene in checked studies; the others have no known cause. V, J and clone size were drawn from that table, and D and trimming were deduced from the DNA. Counted in this sample were hundreds of thousands of clones; 80% to 90% of them appeared once. Roughly 0.99% of the sample is taken by the ten largest.

Sequenced input: PBMCs or T cells enriched from blood (not recorded which). The receptor comes from a man in his late teens or twenties who had recovered from COVID-19. The chain uses TRBV5-3 and TRBJ2-1, and 8 bases in between align with TRBD2. TRBV5-3 is known as an ORF, though its function is uncertain. CDR3 reads: CARSFLREVYNEQFF. The nucleotide sequence reads as follows: TGTGCCAGAAGCTTTTTGCGGGAGGTCTACAATGAGCAGTTCTTC.